This T cell receptor beta chain was sequenced in a study of technical replicates of blood from a handful of donors. V lost 3 bases, J lost 7 bases, and 16 bases lay in between. The CDR3 has 14 amino acids. CDR1 is SGHVS and CDR2 is FQNEAQ in the germline V gene. The repertoire was sequenced with immunoSEQ multiplex PCR; TCRdb's copy has only in-frame clones and lacks some. The repertoire includes some 62,000 clones, more than 75% of them detected once, and over 4% sits in the top ten. Sequenced input: PBMCs. The source of this sequence is a human donor in good health. Some clones in this sample may be carry-over from other donors' samples. The chain combines TRBV7-8 with TRBJ2-7, with D tentatively TRBD2 (6 bases). DNA for the CDR3: TGTGCCAGCAGCTTCGGGGACTCGTACGCAGAGCAGTACTTC. It codes for CASSFGDSYAEQYF.